The 8 T cell receptor beta chains given below trace back to one sample, sequenced in a study of blood T cell repertoires in COVID-19. Here immunoSEQ multiplex PCR was the method, and the copy in TCRdb shows in-frame clones only, minus some. The data show fewer than 200,000 clones, with about 88% seen just once and 2.5% to 3% held by the top ten. The sample taken for sequencing was peripheral blood. These TCRs come from a woman of 80 years or more with COVID-19, enrolled during active disease.

V is TRBV19 and J is TRBJ1-1; 7 positions agree with TRBD1. Germline-derived CDR1 and CDR2 are LNHDA and SQIVND (reference sequence). This CDR3 contains 14 residues. V was pared by 3 bases and J by 1 base, with 2 bases of the junction left unmatched. Here the CDR3 DNA reads TGTGCCAGTAGTATCCGACAGGGGAACACTGAAGCTTTCTTT. It codes for CASSIRQGNTEAFF.

With respect to this clone: The junction and the germline gene differ at one end; a read error may be behind it. V is TRBV29-1 and J is TRBJ2-1; 7 bases align to TRBD2. This CDR3 contains 12 residues. The germline CDR1 and CDR2 sequences are SQVTM and ANQGSEA. CDR3 residues: CGAGLHYNEQFF. The DNA for the CDR3 is TGTGGAGCGGGGCTACACTACAATGAGCAGTTCTTC.

For this clone: The junction does not match germline at one end; this may be a read error. The V and J genes are TRBV7-7 and TRBJ2-5, with 10 bases matching TRBD2. Germline lookup yields CDR1 SSHAT and CDR2 FNYEAQ (reference sequence). The CDR3 spans 15 residues. The CDR3 coding sequence is TGTGCTAGCAGCTTGTCTAGCGGGAGTAGGGAGACCCAGTACTTC. The encoded protein is CASSLSSGSRETQYF.

This clone was seen just once. The chain has TRBV7-2 and TRBJ2-2, with 7 bases aligning to TRBD2. Germline V gene lookup returns CDR1 SGHTA and CDR2 FQGNSA. CDR3 length: 16 amino acids. The ends lost 1 base at V and 3 bases at J; junction bases unmatched: 5. CDR3 nucleotide sequence: TGTGCCAGCAGCTTAGGGTGGGCGGGGGACACCGGGGAGCTGTTTTTT. Translated, it gives CASSLGWAGDTGELFF.

V usage is TRBV6-5 and J usage is TRBJ2-7; D perhaps matches TRBD2 (6 bases). V was trimmed by 6 bases and J by 2 bases, leaving 14 bases between them. This CDR3 is built from 14 residues. Germline assignment: CDR1 MNHEY and CDR2 SVGAGI. The CDR3 nucleotides read TGTGCCAGCAGATTCGCGGGACTCCCCTACGAGCAGTACTTC. Translation: CASRFAGLPYEQYF.

The rearrangement links TRBV10-3 to TRBJ2-2; TRBD1 matches at 12 bases. The CDR3 is made up of 15 amino acids. Germline V CDR1 and CDR2: ENHRY, SYGVKD. After removal of 7 bases from V and 7 bases from J, the junction contained 7 bases not matched to a gene. As DNA, the CDR3 is TGTGCCATCACTGGGACAGGGGGCGCCGGCGGGGAGCTGTTTTTT. This encodes CAITGTGGAGGELFF.

The V gene is TRBV4-2, the J gene TRBJ1-5, with D perhaps matching TRBD1 (5 bases). With 4 bases removed from V and 4 bases from J, the gap between germline ends came to 14 bases. The CDR3 length is 15 residues. CDR1 and CDR2 from the germline V gene are LGHNA and YNFKEQ. In nucleotides, the CDR3 is TGTGCCAGCAGCCCATTTAGGGACTGGAATCAGCCCCAGCATTTT. Translation gives CASSPFRDWNQPQHF.

This chain joins TRBV7-2 and TRBJ1-2; 11 nucleotides line up with TRBD1. Germline CDR1 is SGHTA and CDR2 is FQGNSA. Unmatched junction bases numbered 8, after V lost 1 base and J lost 7 bases. The CDR3 has 16 amino acids. The CDR3 sequence: CASSLVLDRGRGGYTF. The CDR3 DNA reads TGTGCCAGCAGCTTAGTATTGGACAGGGGGCGCGGTGGCTACACCTTC.